The rows below give T cell receptor beta chains drawn from one sample of a study of blood T cells in healthy people across ages. TCRdb processed the 5' RACE reads anew with MiXCR; each CDR3 protein has one entry. The data contain over a million distinct CDR3 sequences, roughly 43% of them singletons. Material for sequencing was blood. The receptors derive from a woman in her late teens or twenties in good health. Each CDR3 is given with its conserved first and last residue. A D gene is named only where the DNA matches it firmly. Size values are once, few and many counts, or a class for expanded clones, and some rows have none.

size: few
V: TRBV29-1
D: .
J: TRBJ2-7
DNA: TGCAGCGTGGGGGACGGGGTAGGCTACGAGCAGTACTTC
CDR3: CSVGDGVGYEQYF

size: .
V: TRBV4-3
D: .
J: TRBJ1-2
DNA: TGCGCCAGCAGCCAAGACTATCGGACCAGTGGTTATGGCTACACCTTC
CDR3: CASSQDYRTSGYGYTF

size: .
V: TRBV6-2/TRBV6-3
D: .
J: TRBJ2-7
DNA: TGTGCCAGCAGTTACTGTGGCAGCTCCTACGAGCAGTACTTC
CDR3: CASSYCGSSYEQYF

size: .
V: TRBV11-1
D: .
J: TRBJ2-3
DNA: TGTGCCAGCAGCTTGATAGCCCGGGATACGCAGTATTTT
CDR3: CASSLIARDTQYF

size: .
V: TRBV20-1
D: TRBD2
J: TRBJ2-7
DNA: TGCAGTGCGGCTACTAGCGGTTTGAGCAACGAGCAGTACTTC
CDR3: CSAATSGLSNEQYF

size: .
V: TRBV5-1
D: .
J: TRBJ1-5
DNA: TGCGCCAGCAGCTTGGTGGGAAACCGAAATCAGCCCCAGCATTTT
CDR3: CASSLVGNRNQPQHF

size: .
V: TRBV27
D: .
J: TRBJ1-6
DNA: TGTGCCAGCGGTCGGACAGATTCTTCACCCCTCCACTTT
CDR3: CASGRTDSSPLHF

size: .
V: TRBV9
D: .
J: TRBJ2-1
DNA: TGTACCAGCAACCTACAAGGAGGGGCCGGCTACAATGAGCAGTTCTTC
CDR3: CTSNLQGGAGYNEQFF

size: many
V: TRBV6-2/TRBV6-3
D: .
J: TRBJ2-7
DNA: TGTGCCAGCAGTTTTCGCGGCGGTAGCTCCTACGAGCAGTACTTC
CDR3: CASSFRGGSSYEQYF

size: .
V: TRBV29-1
D: .
J: TRBJ1-2
DNA: TGCAGCGTTGAATGGCAGGGAGTGGAATACACCTTC
CDR3: CSVEWQGVEYTF

size: .
V: TRBV7-9
D: .
J: TRBJ1-2
DNA: TGTGCCAGCAGCTCCCCCCGGTTGCGGCTAGGGGACTATGGCTACACCTTC
CDR3: CASSSPRLRLGDYGYTF

size: .
V: TRBV27
D: TRBD2
J: TRBJ2-1
DNA: TGTGCCAGCAGTCCAGGGACTAGCGGAAACAATGAGCGGTTCTTC
CDR3: CASSPGTSGNNERFF

size: .
V: TRBV30
D: .
J: TRBJ1-5
DNA: TGTGCCTGGAGTGAGCAGGCTCGTCGGCCCCAGCATTTT
CDR3: CAWSEQARRPQHF

size: few
V: TRBV6-5
D: TRBD2
J: TRBJ2-1
DNA: TGTGCCAGCAGTTACCCCCCCGCTGTCCAGCGGGGTATGTTAAATGAGCAGTTCTTC
CDR3: CASSYPPAVQRGMLNEQFF

size: .
V: TRBV27
D: .
J: TRBJ1-5
DNA: TGTGCCAGCAGTTTATCGTGGCAGATTGAGCCCCAGCATTTT
CDR3: CASSLSWQIEPQHF

size: many
V: TRBV29-1
D: .
J: TRBJ2-7
DNA: TGCAGCGTTGAAACTAGCTCCTACGAGCAGTACTTC
CDR3: CSVETSSYEQYF

size: .
V: TRBV29-1
D: TRBD1
J: TRBJ2-6
DNA: TGCAGCGTTAGGACAGGGACTGGGGCCAACGTCCTGACTTTC
CDR3: CSVRTGTGANVLTF

size: .
V: TRBV9
D: TRBD1
J: TRBJ1-1
DNA: TGTGCCAGCAGCGTAGGTACAGGGGGTGAAGCTTTCTTT
CDR3: CASSVGTGGEAFF

size: few
V: TRBV5-5
D: .
J: TRBJ2-1
DNA: TGTGCCAGCAGCTTGCAGGTTAACAATGAGCAGTTCTTC
CDR3: CASSLQVNNEQFF

size: .
V: TRBV7-2
D: .
J: TRBJ2-7
DNA: TGTGCCAGCACCATTACAGTGACAGGGAGGGACGAGCAGTACTTC
CDR3: CASTITVTGRDEQYF

size: .
V: TRBV6-1
D: TRBD1
J: TRBJ1-2
DNA: TGTGCCAGCAGTGAACCGCAGGCGACAGGGGAGACCTATGGCTACACCTTC
CDR3: CASSEPQATGETYGYTF

size: .
V: TRBV20-1
D: .
J: TRBJ1-1
DNA: TGCAGTGCAGAAGACTCGGTCGCTGAAGCTTTCTTT
CDR3: CSAEDSVAEAFF

size: .
V: TRBV20-1
D: TRBD1
J: TRBJ2-7
DNA: TGCAGTGCTAGGAGGACAGGCACCTACGAGCAGTACTTC
CDR3: CSARRTGTYEQYF

size: .
V: TRBV25-1
D: TRBD1
J: TRBJ2-1
DNA: TGTGCCAGCAGTGGACAGGGGTTTCTCAGGGAGACCCAGTTCTTC
CDR3: CASSGQGFLRETQFF